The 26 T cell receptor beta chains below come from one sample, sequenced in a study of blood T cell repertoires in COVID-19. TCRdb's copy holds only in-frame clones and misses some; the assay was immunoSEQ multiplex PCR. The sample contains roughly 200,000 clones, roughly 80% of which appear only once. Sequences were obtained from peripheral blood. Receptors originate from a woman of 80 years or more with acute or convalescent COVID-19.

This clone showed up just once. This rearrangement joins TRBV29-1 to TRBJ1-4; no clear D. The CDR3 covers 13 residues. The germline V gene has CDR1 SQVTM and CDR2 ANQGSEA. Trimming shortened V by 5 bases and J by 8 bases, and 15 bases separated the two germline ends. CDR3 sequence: CSVTSSAGEKLFF. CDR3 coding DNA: TGCAGCGTTACGTCCTCGGCGGGGGAAAAACTGTTTTTT.

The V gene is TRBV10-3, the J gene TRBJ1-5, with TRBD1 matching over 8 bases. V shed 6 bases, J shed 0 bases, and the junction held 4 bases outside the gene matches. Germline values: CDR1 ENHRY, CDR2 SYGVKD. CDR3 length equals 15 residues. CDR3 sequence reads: CAIRQGADSNQPQHF. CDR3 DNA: TGTGCCATCAGGCAGGGGGCGGATAGCAATCAGCCCCAGCATTTT.

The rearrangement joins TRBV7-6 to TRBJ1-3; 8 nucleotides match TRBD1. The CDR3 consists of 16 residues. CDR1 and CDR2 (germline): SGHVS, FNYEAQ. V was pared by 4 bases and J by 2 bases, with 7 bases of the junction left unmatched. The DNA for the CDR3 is TGTGCCAGCAGCTCAGCAGGGGGCAAGGCTGGAAACACCATATATTTT. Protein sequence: CASSSAGGKAGNTIYF.

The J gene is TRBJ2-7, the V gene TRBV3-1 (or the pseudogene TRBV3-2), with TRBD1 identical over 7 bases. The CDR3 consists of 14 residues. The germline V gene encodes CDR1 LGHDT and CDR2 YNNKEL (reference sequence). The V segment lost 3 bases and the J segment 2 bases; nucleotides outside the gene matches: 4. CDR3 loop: CASSHDREPYEQYF. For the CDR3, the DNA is TGTGCCAGCAGCCACGACAGGGAACCCTACGAGCAGTACTTC.

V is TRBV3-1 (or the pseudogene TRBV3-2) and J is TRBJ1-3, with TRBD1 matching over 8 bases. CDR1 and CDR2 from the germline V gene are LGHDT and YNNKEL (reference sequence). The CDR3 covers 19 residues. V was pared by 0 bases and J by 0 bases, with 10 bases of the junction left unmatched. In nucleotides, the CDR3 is TGTGCCAGCAGCCAAGATCCCCCACGGACAGGGTTCTCTGGAAACACCATATATTTT. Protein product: CASSQDPPRTGFSGNTIYF.

The CDR3 sequence is CASSSGLAGGNTGELFF. As DNA, the CDR3 is TGCGCCAGCAGCTCTGGACTAGCGGGGGGGAACACCGGGGAGCTGTTTTTT. The chain joins TRBV5-1 to TRBJ2-2; 14 nucleotides agree with TRBD2. CDR1 is SGHRS, CDR2 YFSETQ, per germline. This CDR3 has 17 amino acids. Trimming at V came to 3 bases and at J to 1 base, leaving 2 bases not matched to a gene.

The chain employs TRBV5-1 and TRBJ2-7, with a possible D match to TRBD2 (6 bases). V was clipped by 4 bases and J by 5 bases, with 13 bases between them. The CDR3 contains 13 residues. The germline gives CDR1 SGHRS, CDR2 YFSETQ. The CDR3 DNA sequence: TGCGCCAGCAGCCCTTTCGGAGGGAACGAGCAGTACTTC. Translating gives CASSPFGGNEQYF.

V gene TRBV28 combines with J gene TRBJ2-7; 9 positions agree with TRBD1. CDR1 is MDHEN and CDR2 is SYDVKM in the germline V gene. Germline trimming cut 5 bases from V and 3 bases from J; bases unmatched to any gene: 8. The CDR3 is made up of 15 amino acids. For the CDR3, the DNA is TGTGCCAGCAGTGGACCGGGACAGGGTCTCTACGAGCAGTACTTC. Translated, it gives CASSGPGQGLYEQYF.

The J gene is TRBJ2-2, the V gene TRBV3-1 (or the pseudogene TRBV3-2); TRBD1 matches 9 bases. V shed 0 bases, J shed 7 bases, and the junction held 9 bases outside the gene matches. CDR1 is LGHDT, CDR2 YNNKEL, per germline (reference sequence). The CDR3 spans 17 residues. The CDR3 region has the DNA TGTGCCAGCAGCCAAGAAACAGGGGGCGCTTCCTACGGGGAGCTGTTTTTT. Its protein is CASSQETGGASYGELFF.

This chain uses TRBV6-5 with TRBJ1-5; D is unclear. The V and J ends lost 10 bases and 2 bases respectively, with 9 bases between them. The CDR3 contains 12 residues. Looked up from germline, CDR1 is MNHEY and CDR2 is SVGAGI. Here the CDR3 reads CATRRGNQPQHF. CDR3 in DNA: TGTGCCACCCGGAGAGGCAATCAGCCCCAGCATTTT.

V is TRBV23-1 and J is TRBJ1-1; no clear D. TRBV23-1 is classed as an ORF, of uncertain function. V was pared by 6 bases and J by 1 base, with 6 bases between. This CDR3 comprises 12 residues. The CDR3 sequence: CASRSKNTEAFF. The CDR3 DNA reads TGCGCCAGCAGGTCTAAGAACACTGAAGCTTTCTTT.

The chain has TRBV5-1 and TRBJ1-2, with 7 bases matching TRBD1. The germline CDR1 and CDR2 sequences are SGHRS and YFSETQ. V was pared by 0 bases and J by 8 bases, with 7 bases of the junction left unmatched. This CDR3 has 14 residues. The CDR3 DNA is TGCGCCAGCAGCTTGGAAAGGGGGCTACAGGGCTACACCTTC. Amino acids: CASSLERGLQGYTF.

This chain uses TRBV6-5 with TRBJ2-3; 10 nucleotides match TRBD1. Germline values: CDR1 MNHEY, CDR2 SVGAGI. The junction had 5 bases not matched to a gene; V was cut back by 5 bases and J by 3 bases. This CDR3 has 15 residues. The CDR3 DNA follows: TGTGCCAGCAGTACTGGACAGGGGGGAACAGATACGCAGTATTTT. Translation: CASSTGQGGTDTQYF.

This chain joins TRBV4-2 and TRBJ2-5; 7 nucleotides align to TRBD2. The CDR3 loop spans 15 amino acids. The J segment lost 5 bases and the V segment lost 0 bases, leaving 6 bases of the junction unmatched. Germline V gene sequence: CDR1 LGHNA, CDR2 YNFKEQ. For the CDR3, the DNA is TGTGCCAGCAGCCAAGATCGCTTGGGGGGGGAGACCCAGTACTTC. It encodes CASSQDRLGGETQYF.

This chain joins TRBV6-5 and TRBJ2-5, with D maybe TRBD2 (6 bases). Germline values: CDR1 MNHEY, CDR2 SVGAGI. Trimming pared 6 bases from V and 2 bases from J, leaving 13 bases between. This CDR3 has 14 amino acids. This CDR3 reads CASSALGGQETQYF. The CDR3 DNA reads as TGTGCCAGCAGCGCTTTGGGGGGACAAGAGACCCAGTACTTC.

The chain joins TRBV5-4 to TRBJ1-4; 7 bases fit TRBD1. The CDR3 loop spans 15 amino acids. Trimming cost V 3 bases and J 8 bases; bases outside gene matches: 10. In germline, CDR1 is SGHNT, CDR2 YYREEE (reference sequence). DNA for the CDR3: TGTGCCAGCAGCTCGGCCGGGACAGCACGAGAAAAACTGTTTTTT. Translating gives CASSSAGTAREKLFF.

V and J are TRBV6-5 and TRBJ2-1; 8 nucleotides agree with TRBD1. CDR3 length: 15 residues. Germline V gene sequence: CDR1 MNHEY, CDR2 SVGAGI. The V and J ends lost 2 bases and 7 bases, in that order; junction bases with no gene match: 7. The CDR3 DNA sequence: TGTGCCAGCAGTTACCGAGACAGGGGTAGGAATGAGCAGTTCTTC. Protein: CASSYRDRGRNEQFF.

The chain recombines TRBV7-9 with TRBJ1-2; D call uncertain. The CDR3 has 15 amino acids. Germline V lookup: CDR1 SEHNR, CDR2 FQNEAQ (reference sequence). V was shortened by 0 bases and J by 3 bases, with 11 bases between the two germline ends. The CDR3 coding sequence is TGTGCCAGCAGCTTAGCCCCGGGTGGATACTATGGCTACACCTTC. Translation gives CASSLAPGGYYGYTF.

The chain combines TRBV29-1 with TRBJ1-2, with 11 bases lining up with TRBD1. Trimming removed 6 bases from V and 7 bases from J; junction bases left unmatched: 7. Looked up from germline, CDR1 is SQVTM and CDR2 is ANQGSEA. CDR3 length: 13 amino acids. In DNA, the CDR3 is TGCAGCGTGGGGACAGGGGGGTCGAGTGGCTACACCTTC. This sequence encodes CSVGTGGSSGYTF.

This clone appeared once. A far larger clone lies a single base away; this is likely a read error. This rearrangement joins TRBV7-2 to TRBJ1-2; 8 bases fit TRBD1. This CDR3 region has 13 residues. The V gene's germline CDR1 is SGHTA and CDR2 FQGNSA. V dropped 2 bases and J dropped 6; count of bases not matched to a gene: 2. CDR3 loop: CASSLQGAHGYTF. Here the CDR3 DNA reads TGTGCCAGCAGCTTACAGGGGGCGCATGGCTACACCTTC.

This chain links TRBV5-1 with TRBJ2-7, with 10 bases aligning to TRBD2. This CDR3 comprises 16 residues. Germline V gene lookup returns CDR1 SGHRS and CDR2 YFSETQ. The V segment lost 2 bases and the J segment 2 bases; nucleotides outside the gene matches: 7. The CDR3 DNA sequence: TGCGCCAGCAGCTTCTTCGCTAGCGGGAGTACCTACGAGCAGTACTTC. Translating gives CASSFFASGSTYEQYF.

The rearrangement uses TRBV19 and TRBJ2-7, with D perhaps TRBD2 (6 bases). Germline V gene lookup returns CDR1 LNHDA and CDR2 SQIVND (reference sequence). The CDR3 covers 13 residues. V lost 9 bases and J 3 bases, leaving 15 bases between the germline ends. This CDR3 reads CASSRLGVYEQYF. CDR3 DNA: TGTGCCAGCTCCAGACTAGGGGTCTACGAGCAGTACTTC.

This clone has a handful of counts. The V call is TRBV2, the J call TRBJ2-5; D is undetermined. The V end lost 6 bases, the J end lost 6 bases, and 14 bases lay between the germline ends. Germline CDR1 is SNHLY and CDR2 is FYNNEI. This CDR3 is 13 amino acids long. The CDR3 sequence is CASSADLTKTQYF. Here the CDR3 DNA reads TGTGCCAGCAGCGCCGACTTGACGAAGACCCAGTACTTC.

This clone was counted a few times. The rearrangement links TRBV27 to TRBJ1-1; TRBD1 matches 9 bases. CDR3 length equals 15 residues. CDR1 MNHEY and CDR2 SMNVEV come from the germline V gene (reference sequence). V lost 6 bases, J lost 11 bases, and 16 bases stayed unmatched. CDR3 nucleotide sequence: TGTGCCAGCAGAAAACCCGGGACAGGGTCGATTCGGGCTTTCTTT. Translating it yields CASRKPGTGSIRAFF.

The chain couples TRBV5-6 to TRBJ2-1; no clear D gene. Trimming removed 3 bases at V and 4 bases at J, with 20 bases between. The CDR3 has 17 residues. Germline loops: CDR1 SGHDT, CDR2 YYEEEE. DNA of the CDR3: TGTGCCAGCAGCTCGCTGCCCGATGTTACTATTTACAATGAGCAGTTCTTC. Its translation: CASSSLPDVTIYNEQFF.

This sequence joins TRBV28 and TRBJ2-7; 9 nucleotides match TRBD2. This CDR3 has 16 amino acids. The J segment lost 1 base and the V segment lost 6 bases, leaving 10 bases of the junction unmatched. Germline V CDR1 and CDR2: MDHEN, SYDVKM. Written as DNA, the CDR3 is TGTGCCAGCAGGCCCGCTATAGCGGGAGTTTCCTACGAGCAGTACTTC. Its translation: CASRPAIAGVSYEQYF.